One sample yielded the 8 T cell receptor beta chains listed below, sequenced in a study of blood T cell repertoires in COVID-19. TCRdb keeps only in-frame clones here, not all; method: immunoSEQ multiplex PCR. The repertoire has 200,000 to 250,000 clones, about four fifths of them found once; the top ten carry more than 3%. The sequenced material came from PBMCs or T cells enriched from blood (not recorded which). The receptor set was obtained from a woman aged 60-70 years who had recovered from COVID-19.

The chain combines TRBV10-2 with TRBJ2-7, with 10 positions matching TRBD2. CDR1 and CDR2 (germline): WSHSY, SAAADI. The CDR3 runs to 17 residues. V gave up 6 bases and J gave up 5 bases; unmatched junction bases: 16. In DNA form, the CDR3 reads TGCGCCAGCAGGCCCGAGAGCGGGAGGGCCGAGGCCCACGAGCAGTACTTC. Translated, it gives CASRPESGRAEAHEQYF.

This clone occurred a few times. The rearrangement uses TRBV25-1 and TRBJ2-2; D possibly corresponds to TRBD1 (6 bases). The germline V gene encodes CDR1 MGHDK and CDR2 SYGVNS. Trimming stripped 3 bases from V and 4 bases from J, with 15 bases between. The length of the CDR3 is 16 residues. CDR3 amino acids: CASSDLGAPGTGELFF. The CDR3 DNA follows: TGTGCCAGCAGTGATTTGGGGGCGCCGGGCACCGGGGAGCTGTTTTTT.

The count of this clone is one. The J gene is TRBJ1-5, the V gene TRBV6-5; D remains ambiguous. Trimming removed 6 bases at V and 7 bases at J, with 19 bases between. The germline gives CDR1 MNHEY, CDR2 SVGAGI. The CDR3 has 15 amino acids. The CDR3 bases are TGTGCCAGCAGCTCCATCCGGGCTTCGGGACAGCCCCAGCATTTT. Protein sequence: CASSSIRASGQPQHF.

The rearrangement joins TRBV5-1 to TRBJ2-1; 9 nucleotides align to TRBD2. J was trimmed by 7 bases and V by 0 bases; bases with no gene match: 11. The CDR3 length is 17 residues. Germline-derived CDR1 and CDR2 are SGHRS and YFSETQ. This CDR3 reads CASSLAPWAGGINEQFF. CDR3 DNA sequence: TGCGCCAGCAGCTTGGCCCCCTGGGCGGGGGGGATAAATGAGCAGTTCTTC.

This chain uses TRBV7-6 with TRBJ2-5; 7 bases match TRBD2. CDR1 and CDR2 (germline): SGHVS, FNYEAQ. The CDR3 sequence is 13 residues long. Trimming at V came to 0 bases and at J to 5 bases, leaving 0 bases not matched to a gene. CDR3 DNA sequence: TGTGCCAGCAGCTTAGCGCGGGGGGAGACCCAGTACTTC. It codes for CASSLARGETQYF.

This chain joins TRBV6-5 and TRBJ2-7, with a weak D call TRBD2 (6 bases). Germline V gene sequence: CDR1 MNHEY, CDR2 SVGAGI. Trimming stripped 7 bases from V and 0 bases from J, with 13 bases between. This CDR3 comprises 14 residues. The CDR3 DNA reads TGTGCCAGCACGGTTGGGGGGTACTCCTACGAGCAGTACTTC. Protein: CASTVGGYSYEQYF.

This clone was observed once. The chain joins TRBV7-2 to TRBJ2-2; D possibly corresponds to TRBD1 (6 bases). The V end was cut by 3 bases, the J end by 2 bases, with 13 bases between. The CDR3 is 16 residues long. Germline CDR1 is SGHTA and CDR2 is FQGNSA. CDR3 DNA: TGTGCCAGCAGCTTGACCGGGACACCAAACACCGGGGAGCTGTTTTTT. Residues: CASSLTGTPNTGELFF.

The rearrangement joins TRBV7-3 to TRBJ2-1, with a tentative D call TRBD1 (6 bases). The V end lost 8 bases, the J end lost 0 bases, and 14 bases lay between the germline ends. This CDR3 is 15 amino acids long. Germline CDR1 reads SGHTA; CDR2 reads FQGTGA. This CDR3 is CASQRDRNSYNEQFF. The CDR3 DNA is TGTGCCAGCCAGCGCGACAGGAACTCCTACAATGAGCAGTTCTTC.